The next 31 T cell receptor beta chains were all read from a single sample in a study of tumor and adjacent non-tumor tissue in lung cancer. TCRbeta libraries were built with three rounds of nested PCR, modified from ARM-PCR. TCRdb used MiXCR to reprocess the multiplex PCR reads, holding one entry per CDR3 protein. The sample shows fewer than 120,000 distinct CDR3 sequences, 84% of them seen only once. This sample's RNA came from whole unsorted tissue. The sequenced material came from lung tumor tissue. The receptors derive from a man aged 65 to 85 with non-small cell lung cancer.

On this clonotype itself: The missing conserved phenylalanine or tryptophan at the end of this CDR3 makes a read error likely. The gene calls are TRBV4-3 and TRBJ2-1, with 12 positions matching TRBD2. Unmatched junction bases numbered 8, after V lost 4 bases and J lost 10 bases. The CDR3 consists of 15 residues. CDR1 is LGHNA and CDR2 is YSLEER in the germline V gene. CDR3 sequence reads: CASSPLLAGGREQFL. The CDR3 DNA reads as TGCGCCAGCAGCCCCCTTCTAGCGGGAGGGCGGGAGCAGTTCCTC.

About this clonotype: One junction end disagrees with the germline gene, perhaps due to a read error. The chain combines TRBV20-1 with TRBJ1-5; perhaps TRBD1 as D (6 bases). Germline CDR1 and CDR2: DFQATT and SNEGSKA (reference sequence). There are 15 residues in the CDR3. The CDR3 DNA reads as TGCAGTGGTAGAGGACCGATCGGGGGCGATCAGTCCCAGCATTTT. The encoded protein is CSGRGPIGGDQSQHF.

This clonotype was observed many times. A single base separates this from a much larger clone, so it may be a read error. The chain combines TRBV5-6 with TRBJ2-7; D may correspond to TRBD1 or TRBD2 (5 bases each). Germline lookup yields CDR1 SGHDT and CDR2 YYEEEE. V gave up 4 bases and J gave up 0 bases, with 17 bases separating them. The CDR3 has 16 residues. CDR3 residues: CASSPAPGRGSYEQYF. The CDR3 region has the DNA TGTGCCAGCAGCCCCGCCCCGGGACGGGGCTCCTACGAGCAGTACTTC.

This chain connects TRBV6-5 to TRBJ1-2; D is possibly TRBD1 (5 bases). The ends were cut back, 4 bases at V and 1 base at J, with 13 bases in the middle. Germline V lookup: CDR1 MNHEY, CDR2 SVGAGI. This CDR3 has 15 residues. CDR3 residues: CASSCSKQVNYGYTF. In nucleotides, the CDR3 is TGTGCCAGCAGTTGCTCCAAACAGGTTAACTATGGCTACACCTTC.

This clonotype showed up many times. The J gene is TRBJ1-6, the V gene TRBV12-3 or TRBV12-4; D remains unclear. The CDR3 is 9 residues long. The V and J ends lost 11 bases and 11 bases respectively, with 7 bases between them. In DNA, the CDR3 is TGTGCCCCCCCAGCACCCCTCCACTTT. Translated: CAPPAPLHF.

The V gene is TRBV11-2, the J gene TRBJ2-7; D is perhaps TRBD1 (7 bases). Germline-derived CDR1 and CDR2 are SGHAT and FQNNGV. V was shortened by 5 bases and J by 6 bases, with 14 bases between the two germline ends. The CDR3 extends over 13 amino acids. CDR3: CASSQWRGREQYF. CDR3 bases: TGTGCCAGCAGCCAATGGAGGGGGCGCGAGCAGTACTTC.

The gene calls are TRBV4-1 and TRBJ2-7, with D perhaps assigned TRBD1 or TRBD2 (6 bases each). Germline V CDR1 and CDR2: MGHRA, YSYEKL. The CDR3 totals 14 residues. CDR3 DNA sequence: TGCGCGAACAGCCAAGGAGGGGGTTCTGAAGAGCAGTACTTC. It is translated as CANSQGGGSEEQYF.

This chain joins TRBV6-5 and TRBJ2-5, with a possible D match to TRBD1 (6 bases). CDR1 is MNHEY and CDR2 is SVGAGI in the germline V gene. This CDR3 is 13 amino acids long. V was trimmed by 8 bases and J by 1 base, leaving 11 bases between them. The CDR3 sequence: CASLGDIQETQYF. The CDR3 DNA is TGTGCCAGCCTGGGGGACATCCAAGAGACCCAGTACTTC.

This clonotype was recorded once. This may stem from a read error, because a much larger clone lies one nucleotide away. The J gene is TRBJ1-2, the V gene TRBV20-1; tentatively, D is TRBD1 (6 bases). The germline CDR1 and CDR2 sequences are DFQATT and SNEGSKA (reference sequence). The V end lost 2 bases, the J end lost 3 bases, and 13 bases lay between the germline ends. This CDR3 spans 14 amino acids. This chain's CDR3 is CSARTGTGYYGYTF. CDR3 DNA: TGCAGTGCTAGAACAGGGACTGGGTACTATGGCTACACCTTC.

On this clonotype itself: An end of the junction does not agree with germline; a read error may underlie this. V gene TRBV11-1 combines with J gene TRBJ2-1, with a possible D match to TRBD2 (6 bases). Germline V gives CDR1 SGHAT, CDR2 FQDESV (reference sequence). The CDR3 totals 15 residues. The CDR3 here is CASSCGISGHNEQFF. CDR3 DNA: TGTGCCAGTAGCTGCGGGATTAGCGGACACAATGAGCAGTTCTTC.

With regard to this clonotype: A much more abundant neighbour one base away suggests this may be a read error. The CDR3 DNA is TGTGCCAGCATTAACGCCGTCTTCAATGATCAGTTCTTC. This sequence encodes CASINAVFNDQFF. This chain uses TRBV28 with TRBJ2-1; the D is unclear. Germline CDR1 reads MDHEN; CDR2 reads SYDVKM. There are 13 residues in the CDR3.

This clonotype was recorded once. Relative to the germline gene, one junction end is altered; a read error may explain this. The chain couples TRBV4-3 to TRBJ2-2, with 9 positions matching TRBD1. Germline values: CDR1 LGHNA, CDR2 YSLEER. The CDR3 contains 14 residues. DNA for the CDR3: TGCGCCGACAGCCACAGGGGGCTGGTCGGGGAGCTGGTTTTT. Its translation is CADSHRGLVGELVF.

This clonotype was observed a handful of times. This chain links TRBV2 with TRBJ2-1; 7 bases map to TRBD1. Per germline, CDR1 SNHLY and CDR2 FYNNEI. V dropped 4 bases and J dropped 5; count of bases not matched to a gene: 5. The CDR3 length is 14 residues. The CDR3 reads CASSAGQLDNEQFF. The CDR3 bases are TGTGCCAGCAGTGCGGGACAGCTAGACAATGAGCAGTTCTTC. The full variable domain, with the rest looked up from reference TRBV2 and TRBJ2-1, is EPEVTQTPSHQVTQMGQEVILRCVPISNHLYFYWYRQILGQKVEFLVSFYNNEISEKSEIFDDQFSVERPDGSNFTLKIRSTKLEDSAMYFCASSAGQLDNEQFFGPGTRLTVL.

In this sample, this clonotype turned up once. Lacking the conserved final phenylalanine or tryptophan, this CDR3 likely reflects a read error. The CDR3 nucleotides read TGTGCCAGCAGCTCCCTGAGTGGACAAGGTTATCCCACAGATACGCAGTATGTT. Encoded protein: CASSSLSGQGYPTDTQYV. The V call is TRBV7-9, the J call TRBJ2-3; D may be TRBD1 (5 bases). In germline, CDR1 is SEHNR, CDR2 FQNEAQ (reference sequence). The CDR3 sequence is 18 residues long. With 4 bases removed from V and 2 bases from J, the gap between germline ends came to 22 bases.

This clonotype showed up many times. This chain joins TRBV29-1 and TRBJ1-2, with D unclear. Looked up from germline, CDR1 is SQVTM and CDR2 is ANQGSEA. Trimming removed 7 bases from V and 0 bases from J, with 12 bases in between. The CDR3 extends over 13 amino acids. The CDR3 DNA is TGCAGCGCCCCCTCCGGGACTAACTATGGCTACACCTTC. Amino acid sequence: CSAPSGTNYGYTF. The whole variable domain, filled in from reference TRBV29-1 and TRBJ1-2, reads SAVISQKPSRDICQRGTSLTIQCQVDSQVTMMFWYRQQPGQSLTLIATANQGSEATYESGFVIDKFPISRPNLTFSTLTVSNMSPEDSSIYLCSAPSGTNYGYTFGSGTRLTVV.

This clonotype came up many times. The V and J genes are TRBV10-1 and TRBJ1-6, with D unclear. CDR1 and CDR2 from the germline V gene are WNHNN and SYGVQD (reference sequence). The V end lost 6 bases, the J end lost 10 bases, and 7 bases lay between the germline ends. The CDR3 has 11 residues. CDR3 sequence: CASRTYSPLHF. The CDR3 DNA is TGCGCCAGCAGGACCTACTCACCCCTCCACTTT.

This chain connects TRBV6-2 or TRBV6-3 to TRBJ2-3; D call uncertain. The germline V and J ends were trimmed by 7 bases and 7 bases, with 15 bases remaining between them. The CDR3 is 13 residues long. Germline CDR1 MNHEY, CDR2 SVGEGT. CDR3 sequence: CASIEHMGNTQYF. In DNA form, the CDR3 reads TGTGCCAGCATTGAGCACATGGGGAATACGCAGTATTTT.

Note on this clonotype: A junction boundary mismatches the germline segment, possibly from a read error. The rearrangement links TRBV6-1 to TRBJ1-1, with unresolved D. Per germline, CDR1 MNHNS and CDR2 SASEGT. This CDR3 contains 15 residues. CDR3 coding DNA: TGTGCCCGCAGTGAAAACAGCCCGACGAACACTGAAGCTTTCTTT. Amino acids: CARSENSPTNTEAFF.

Worth noting for this clonotype: Given a much more abundant clone one base away, this may be a read error. The V and J genes are TRBV20-1 and TRBJ1-4, with D uncertain. The germline gives CDR1 DFQATT, CDR2 SNEGSKA (reference sequence). This CDR3 spans 15 amino acids. DNA for the CDR3: TGCAGTGCTAGAGATGTCGAGGGAACTAATGAAAAACAGTTTTTT. Amino acid sequence: CSARDVEGTNEKQFF.

In regard to this clonotype: The conserved final phenylalanine or tryptophan is absent from the CDR3, which likely points to a read error. The chain uses TRBV11-2 and TRBJ2-3, with D possibly matching TRBD1 (5 bases). The CDR3 covers 16 residues. Germline V CDR1 and CDR2: SGHAT, FQNNGV. CDR3 region: CTSSLTQGGSTDTQYL. The CDR3 region has the DNA TGTACCAGCAGCTTAACTCAGGGCGGAAGTACAGATACGCAGTATTTG.

The chain couples TRBV20-1 to TRBJ2-1, with 14 bases lining up with TRBD2. Germline CDR1 reads DFQATT; CDR2 reads SNEGSKA (reference sequence). The CDR3 has 16 amino acids. In DNA, the CDR3 is TGCAAGGCTAGGGGGACTAGCGGGAGAATGGAAAATGAGCAGTTCTTC. Translating gives CKARGTSGRMENEQFF.

The rearrangement joins TRBV4-3 to TRBJ2-3, with 7 bases identical to TRBD2. V was pared by 5 bases and J by 3 bases, with 8 bases of the junction left unmatched. This CDR3 is 15 amino acids long. The germline gives CDR1 LGHNA, CDR2 YSLEER. CDR3 DNA sequence: TGCGCCAGCAGCTCTAGCCTCGGGAGGACAGATACGCAGTATTTT. Translating it yields CASSSSLGRTDTQYF.

Comment on this clonotype: A junction boundary mismatches the germline segment, possibly from a read error. In nucleotides, the CDR3 is TGCAGTGACCGAATGAGACTAGCTTTGGATACGCATTATTTT. It specifies CSDRMRLALDTHYF. The chain uses TRBV20-1 and TRBJ2-3; TRBD2 matches at 7 bases. The CDR3 contains 14 residues. Germline-derived CDR1 and CDR2 are DFQATT and SNEGSKA (reference sequence).

To note about this clonotype: A clone one base away is much larger, so this may be a read error. The gene calls are TRBV20-1 and TRBJ1-4, with D perhaps matching TRBD1 (6 bases). V gave up 4 bases and J gave up 6 bases, with 12 bases separating them. CDR3 length equals 13 residues. Germline CDR1 DFQATT, CDR2 SNEGSKA (reference sequence). The CDR3, as DNA: TGCAGTGCTACAACAGGGATGCATGAAAAACTGTTTTTT. Translating gives CSATTGMHEKLFF.

This chain uses TRBV10-1 with TRBJ2-5; TRBD2 might be the D (5 bases). V was pared by 4 bases and J by 9 bases, with 15 bases between. CDR1 WNHNN and CDR2 SYGVQD come from the germline V gene (reference sequence). The CDR3 has 13 amino acids. The CDR3 reads CASSGHNPGSQYF. DNA for the CDR3: TGCGCCAGCAGTGGGCACAACCCGGGGTCCCAGTACTTC.

Of note for this clonotype: Given the absence of the conserved phenylalanine or tryptophan at the CDR3 end, a read error is likely. The gene calls are TRBV11-2 and TRBJ2-2; 10 bases fit TRBD2. The V gene end was trimmed by 5 bases and the J gene end by 8 bases; junction bases not matched to a gene: 8. This CDR3 region has 15 residues. Germline lookup yields CDR1 SGHAT and CDR2 FQNNGV. For the CDR3, the DNA is TGTGCCAGCAGCCCCCTAGCGGGGGTGACGGGGGAGCTGTTTTCT. Its protein product is CASSPLAGVTGELFS.

Comments on this clonotype: An end of the junction differs from the germline gene, which may be a read error. This sequence joins TRBV6-5 and TRBJ2-2, with no clear D. CDR3 length: 15 amino acids. Germline values: CDR1 MNHEY, CDR2 SVGAGI. CDR3 residues: CVSSYRATNTGELFF. CDR3 bases: TGTGTCAGCAGTTACCGGGCCACGAACACTGGGGAGCTGTTTTTT.

With regard to this clonotype: At one boundary the junction diverges from the germline segment, which might be a read error. The V gene is TRBV11-2, the J gene TRBJ2-7; TRBD2 is a possible D gene (6 bases). The germline gives CDR1 SGHAT, CDR2 FQNNGV. The CDR3 sequence is 16 residues long. The CDR3 spells CASSLPLASNVQEQYF. CDR3 coding DNA: TGTGCCAGCAGCCTCCCCCTAGCGTCAAACGTCCAAGAACAGTATTTC.

Concerning this clonotype itself: Because it lacks the conserved phenylalanine or tryptophan at the end, this CDR3 is likely a read error. The CDR3 nucleotides read TGTGCCAGCGGCCAATCCGGGACCTCGCAGTATTAT. Protein: CASGQSGTSQYY. This sequence joins TRBV14 and TRBJ2-3; D might be TRBD1 or TRBD2, each matching 5 bases. The CDR3 is made up of 12 amino acids. The germline CDR1 and CDR2 sequences are SGHDN and FVKESK.

About this clonotype: Just one base apart from a much larger clone, this may be a read error. The V and J genes are TRBV5-1 and TRBJ2-7; 15 bases agree with TRBD2. Germline V gives CDR1 SGHRS, CDR2 YFSETQ. This CDR3 contains 18 residues. CDR3 DNA: TGCGCCAGCAACAGTCAAGGACTAGCGGGAGGGAGCTCCCACGAGCAGTACTTC. Its translation: CASNSQGLAGGSSHEQYF.

Remarks on this clonotype: The junction and the germline gene differ at one end; a read error may be behind it. V usage is TRBV7-8 and J usage is TRBJ2-5, with D perhaps matching TRBD1 (5 bases). Germline V gene lookup returns CDR1 SGHVS and CDR2 FQNEAQ. The length of the CDR3 is 14 residues. Here the CDR3 reads CASSLVSGPETQHF. In nucleotides, the CDR3 is TGTGCCAGCAGCTTAGTATCAGGGCCGGAGACCCAGCACTTC.